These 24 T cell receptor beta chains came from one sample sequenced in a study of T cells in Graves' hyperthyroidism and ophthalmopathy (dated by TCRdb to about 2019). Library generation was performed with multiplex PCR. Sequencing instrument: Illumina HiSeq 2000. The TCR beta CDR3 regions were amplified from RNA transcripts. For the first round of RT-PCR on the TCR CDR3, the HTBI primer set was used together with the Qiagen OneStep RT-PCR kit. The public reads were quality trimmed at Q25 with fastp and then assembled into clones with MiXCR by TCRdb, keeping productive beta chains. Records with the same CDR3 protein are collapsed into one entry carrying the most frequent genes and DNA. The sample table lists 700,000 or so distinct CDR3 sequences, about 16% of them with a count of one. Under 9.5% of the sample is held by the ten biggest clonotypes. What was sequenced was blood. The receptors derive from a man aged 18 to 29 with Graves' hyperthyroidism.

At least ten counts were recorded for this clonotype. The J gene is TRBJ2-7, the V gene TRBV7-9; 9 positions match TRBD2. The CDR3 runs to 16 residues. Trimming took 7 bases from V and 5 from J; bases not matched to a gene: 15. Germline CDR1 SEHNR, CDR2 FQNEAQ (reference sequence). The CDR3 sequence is CASTDGRGGRADEQYF. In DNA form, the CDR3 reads TGTGCCAGCACGGATGGAAGGGGCGGGAGGGCCGACGAGCAGTACTTC.

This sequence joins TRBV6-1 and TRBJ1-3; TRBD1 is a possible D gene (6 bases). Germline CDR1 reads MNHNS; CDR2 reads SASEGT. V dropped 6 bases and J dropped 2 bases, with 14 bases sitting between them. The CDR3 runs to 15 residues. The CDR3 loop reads CASRLTGNPGNTIYF. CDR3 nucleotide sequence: TGTGCCAGCAGACTCACAGGGAACCCTGGAAACACCATATATTTT.

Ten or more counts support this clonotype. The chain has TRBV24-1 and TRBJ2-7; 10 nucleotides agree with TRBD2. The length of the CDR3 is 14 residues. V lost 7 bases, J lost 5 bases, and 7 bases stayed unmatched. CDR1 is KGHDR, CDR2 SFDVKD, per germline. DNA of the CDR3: TGTGCCACCAGCTCGGGACTAGCGAGTCACGAGCAGTACTTC. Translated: CATSSGLASHEQYF.

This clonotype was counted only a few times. CDR3 region: CASNPRGQANTGELFF. The DNA for the CDR3 is TGTGCCAGCAATCCCAGGGGTCAAGCAAACACCGGGGAGCTGTTTTTT. J is TRBJ2-2 and V is TRBV2, with D possibly matching TRBD1 (6 bases). V gave up 7 bases and J gave up 2 bases, with 17 bases separating them. The CDR3 has 16 residues. Per the germline V gene, CDR1 is SNHLY and CDR2 is FYNNEI.

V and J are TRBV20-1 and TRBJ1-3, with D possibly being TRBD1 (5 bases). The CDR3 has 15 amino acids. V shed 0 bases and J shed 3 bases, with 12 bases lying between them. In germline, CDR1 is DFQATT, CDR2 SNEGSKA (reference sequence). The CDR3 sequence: CSARDGPGLGNTIYF. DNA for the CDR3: TGCAGTGCTAGAGATGGTCCGGGGCTTGGAAACACCATATATTTT.

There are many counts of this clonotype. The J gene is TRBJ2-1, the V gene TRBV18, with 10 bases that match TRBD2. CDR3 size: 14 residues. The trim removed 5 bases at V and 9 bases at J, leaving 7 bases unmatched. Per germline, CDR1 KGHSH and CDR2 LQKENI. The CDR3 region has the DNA TGTGCCAGCTCAACGGGAGCGGGAGGGCTTGAGCAGTTCTTC. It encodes CASSTGAGGLEQFF.

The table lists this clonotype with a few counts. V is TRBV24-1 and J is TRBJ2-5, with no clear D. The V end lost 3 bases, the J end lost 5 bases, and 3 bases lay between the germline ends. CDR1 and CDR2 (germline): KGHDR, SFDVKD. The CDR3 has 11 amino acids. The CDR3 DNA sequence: TGTGCCACCAGTGATGTGGAGACCCAGTACTTC. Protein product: CATSDVETQYF.

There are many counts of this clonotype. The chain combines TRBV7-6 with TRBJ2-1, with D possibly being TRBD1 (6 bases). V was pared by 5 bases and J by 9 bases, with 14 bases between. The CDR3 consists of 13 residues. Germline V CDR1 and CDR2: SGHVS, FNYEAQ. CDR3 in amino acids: CASSLGGSSEQFF. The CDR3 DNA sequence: TGTGCCAGCAGCCTAGGGGGTTCGAGTGAGCAGTTCTTC.

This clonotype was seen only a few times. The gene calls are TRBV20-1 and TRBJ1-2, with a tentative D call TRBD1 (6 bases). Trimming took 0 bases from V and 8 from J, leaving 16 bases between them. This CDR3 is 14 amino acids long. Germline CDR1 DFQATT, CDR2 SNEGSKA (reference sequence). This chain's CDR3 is CSARDTTGYLGYTF. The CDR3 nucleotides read TGCAGTGCTAGAGATACTACAGGGTATTTGGGCTACACCTTC.

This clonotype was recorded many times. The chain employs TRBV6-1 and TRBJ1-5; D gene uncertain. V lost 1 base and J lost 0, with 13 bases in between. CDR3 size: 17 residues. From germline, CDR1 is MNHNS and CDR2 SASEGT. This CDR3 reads CASSEGGQPYSNQPQHF. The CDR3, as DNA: TGTGCCAGCAGTGAAGGCGGGCAGCCTTATAGCAATCAGCCCCAGCATTTT.

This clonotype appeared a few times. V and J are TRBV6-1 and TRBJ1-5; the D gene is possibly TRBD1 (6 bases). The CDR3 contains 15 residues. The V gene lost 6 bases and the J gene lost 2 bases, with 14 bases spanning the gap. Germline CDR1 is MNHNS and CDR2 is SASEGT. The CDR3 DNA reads TGTGCCAGCAGGAATGCGGGGGCCCGCAATCAGCCCCAGCATTTT. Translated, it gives CASRNAGARNQPQHF.

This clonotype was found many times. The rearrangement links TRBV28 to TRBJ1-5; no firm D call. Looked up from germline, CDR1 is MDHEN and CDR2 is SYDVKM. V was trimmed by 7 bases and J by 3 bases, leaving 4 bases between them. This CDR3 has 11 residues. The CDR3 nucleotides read TGTGCCAGCAATACCAATCAGCCCCAGCATTTT. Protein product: CASNTNQPQHF.

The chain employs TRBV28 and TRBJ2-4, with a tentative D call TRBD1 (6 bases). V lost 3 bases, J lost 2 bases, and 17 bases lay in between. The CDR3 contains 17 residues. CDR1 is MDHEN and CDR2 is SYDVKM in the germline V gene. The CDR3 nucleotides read TGTGCCAGCAGTTTGGGGATAACAGGGCTCACCAAAAACATTCAGTACTTC. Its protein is CASSLGITGLTKNIQYF.

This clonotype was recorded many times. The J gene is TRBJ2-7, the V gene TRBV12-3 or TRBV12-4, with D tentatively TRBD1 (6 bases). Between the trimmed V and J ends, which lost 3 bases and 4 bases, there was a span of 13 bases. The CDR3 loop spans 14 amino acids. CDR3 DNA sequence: TGTGCCAGCAGTTTCAGCCAGGGGTTGTACGAGCAGTACTTC. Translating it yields CASSFSQGLYEQYF.

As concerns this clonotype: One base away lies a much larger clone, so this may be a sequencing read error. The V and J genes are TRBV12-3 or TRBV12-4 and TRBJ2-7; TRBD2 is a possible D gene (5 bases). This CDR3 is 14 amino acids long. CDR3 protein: CVSSSIGIPYEQYF. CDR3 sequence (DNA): TGTGTCAGCAGTTCAATCGGGATCCCCTACGAGCAGTACTTC.

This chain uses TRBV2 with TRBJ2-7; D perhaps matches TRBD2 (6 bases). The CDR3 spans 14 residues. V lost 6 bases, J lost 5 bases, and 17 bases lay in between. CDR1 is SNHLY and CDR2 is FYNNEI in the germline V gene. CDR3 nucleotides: TGTGCCAGCAGGAAGGGACTTTCTACCGACGAGCAGTACTTC. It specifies CASRKGLSTDEQYF. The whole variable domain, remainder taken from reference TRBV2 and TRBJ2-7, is EPEVTQTPSHQVTQMGQEVILRCVPISNHLYFYWYRQILGQKVEFLVSFYNNEISEKSEIFDDQFSVERPDGSNFTLKIRSTKLEDSAMYFCASRKGLSTDEQYFGPGTRLTVT.

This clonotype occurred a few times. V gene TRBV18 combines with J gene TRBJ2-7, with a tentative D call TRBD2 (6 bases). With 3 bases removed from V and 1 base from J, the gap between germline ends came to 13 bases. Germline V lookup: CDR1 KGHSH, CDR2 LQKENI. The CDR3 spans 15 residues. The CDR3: CASSPSGGSSYEQYF. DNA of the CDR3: TGTGCCAGCTCACCCTCCGGAGGGTCTTCCTACGAGCAGTACTTC.

CDR3 DNA: TGTGCCAGCAGTTTCCCAGGGGGCCACACTGAAGCTTTCTTT. Its translation: CASSFPGGHTEAFF. The chain links TRBV12-3 or TRBV12-4 to TRBJ1-1, with 8 bases identical to TRBD1. The CDR3 extends over 14 amino acids. V lost 3 bases to trimming and J lost 3 bases; unmatched junction nucleotides: 3.

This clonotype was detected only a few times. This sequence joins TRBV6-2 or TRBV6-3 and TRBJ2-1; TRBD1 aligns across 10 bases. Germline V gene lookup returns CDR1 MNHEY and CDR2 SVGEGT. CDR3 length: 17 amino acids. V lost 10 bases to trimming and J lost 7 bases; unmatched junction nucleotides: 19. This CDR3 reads CATTDTGQGGHWNEQFF. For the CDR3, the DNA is TGTGCCACTACCGACACCGGACAGGGGGGACACTGGAATGAGCAGTTCTTC.

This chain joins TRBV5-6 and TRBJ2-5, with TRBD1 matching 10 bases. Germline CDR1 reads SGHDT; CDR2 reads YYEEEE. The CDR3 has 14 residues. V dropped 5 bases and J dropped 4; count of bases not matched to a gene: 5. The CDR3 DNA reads TGTGCCAGCAGACAGGACAGGGGGAGAGAGACCCAGTACTTC. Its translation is CASRQDRGRETQYF.

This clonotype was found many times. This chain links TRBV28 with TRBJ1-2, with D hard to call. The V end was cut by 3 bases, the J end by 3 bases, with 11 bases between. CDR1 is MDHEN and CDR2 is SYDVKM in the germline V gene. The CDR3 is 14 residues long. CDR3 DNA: TGTGCCAGCAGTTTTCGCGACATATACTATGGCTACACCTTC. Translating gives CASSFRDIYYGYTF.

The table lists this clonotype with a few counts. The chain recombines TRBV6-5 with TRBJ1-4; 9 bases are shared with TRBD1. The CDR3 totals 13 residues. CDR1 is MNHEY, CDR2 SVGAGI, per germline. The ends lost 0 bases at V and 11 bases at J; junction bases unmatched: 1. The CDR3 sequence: CASSYSTGGKLFF. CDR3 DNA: TGTGCCAGCAGTTACTCGACAGGGGGGAAACTGTTTTTT.

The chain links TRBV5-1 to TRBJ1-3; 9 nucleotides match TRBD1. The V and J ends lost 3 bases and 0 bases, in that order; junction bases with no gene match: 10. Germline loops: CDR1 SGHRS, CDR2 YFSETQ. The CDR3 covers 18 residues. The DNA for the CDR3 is TGCGCCAGCAGCTATTGGACAGGGGAAGCTTCCTCTGGAAACACCATATATTTT. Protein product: CASSYWTGEASSGNTIYF.

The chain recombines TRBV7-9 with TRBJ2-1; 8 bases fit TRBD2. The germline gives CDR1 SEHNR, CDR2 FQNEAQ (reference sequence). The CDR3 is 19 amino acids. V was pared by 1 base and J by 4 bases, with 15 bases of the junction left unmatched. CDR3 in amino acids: CASSLVGGAGGPVYNEQFF. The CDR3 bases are TGTGCCAGCAGCTTAGTCGGAGGTGCGGGAGGCCCTGTTTACAATGAGCAGTTCTTC.